This T cell receptor (beta chain) was sequenced in a study of blood T cell repertoires in COVID-19 (dated by TCRdb to about 2020). As for the study more broadly: The collaborator samples originated in the United States, Italy and Spain and spanned the acute and convalescent phases of COVID-19. HLA class I and class II types, where available, came from metadata supplied by the sample provider rather than from assay-based typing. Nearly every sample came with metadata listing a de-identified subject ID, COVID-19 status, age in years and sex. Samples were obtained from the ongoing ImmuneRACE study (first 160 participants) and from over 1,000 subjects provided by 6 global collaborators. The prospective study material was composed of cDNA or gDNA derived from T cells, B-cell-depleted T cells, or PBMCs. The repertoires were released in a freely available public database intended as a resource for research on the immune response to SARS-CoV-2. Subjects who had been exposed to COVID-19, were actively infected with it, or had recovered from it provided the deeply sampled blood TCRbeta repertoires that made up the dataset. The paper as a whole reports these results and caveats: The quantity of clinical and demographic metadata differed by source and by participant and was supplied without curation.

This clone was seen a few times. Its antigen is still unknown. No qualities accompany the bases; no much larger clone lies one base away. Participants in the prospective study were enrolled through a virtual design, were aged roughly 18 to 90 years, and lived in approximately 24 United States geographic areas. In the prospective study, cohorts were assigned on the basis of participant-reported clinical history obtained from a screening survey and a study questionnaire. Exposed participants had been in contact with someone with a PCR-confirmed or clinician-diagnosed COVID-19 case within 2 weeks of study entry. In the prospective study, whole blood, serum and a nasopharyngeal or oropharyngeal swab were collected from each participant by mobile phlebotomists. Prospective study participants could optionally give additional blood draws and questionnaires over an approximately two-month period. Blood samples from the prospective study were shipped frozen or at room temperature prior to DNA extraction.

TCRbeta CDR3 regions were amplified from genomic DNA by means of the immunoSEQ Assay, a bias-controlled multiplex PCR. Per the authors' processing: Nucleated cell counts per sample were estimated from amplification of reference gene primers within the assay. Sequence reads were collapsed and filtered to measure the absolute abundance of every unique TCRbeta CDR3 rearrangement. For each sample, productive Simpson clonality was calculated as the square root of Simpson's diversity index over productive rearrangements. TCRdb re-hosts the immuneACCESS table, in-frame sequences only. Its copies lack some clones; in the studies checked, an unresolved V gene accounts for under half of them, and the cause for the rest is not known. For V, J and clone size, that table is used; D and trimming come from the DNA. The sample table lists about 210,000 clones, approximately 86% of them with a count of one. The ten largest make up about 4.7% of the sample.

The origin of this receptor is a woman in her 30s who had been exposed to COVID-19. Sequenced sample: PBMCs or T cells enriched from blood (not recorded which).

The CDR3 loop reads CASSLAGGDYGYTF. The base sequence is TGTGCCAGCAGCCTGGCAGGGGGCGACTATGGCTACACCTTC. This chain is built from TRBV9 and TRBJ1-2; 8 bases in the middle match TRBD1. From its cysteine to its phenylalanine, the CDR3 spans 14 amino acids. The sequence is cut down to CDR3 DNA, 42 bases in frame from base 1. The germline V gene specifies SGDLS as CDR1 and YYNGEE as CDR2. V is pruned by 4 bases and J by 3 bases, leaving 5 bases of the junction without a gene match.